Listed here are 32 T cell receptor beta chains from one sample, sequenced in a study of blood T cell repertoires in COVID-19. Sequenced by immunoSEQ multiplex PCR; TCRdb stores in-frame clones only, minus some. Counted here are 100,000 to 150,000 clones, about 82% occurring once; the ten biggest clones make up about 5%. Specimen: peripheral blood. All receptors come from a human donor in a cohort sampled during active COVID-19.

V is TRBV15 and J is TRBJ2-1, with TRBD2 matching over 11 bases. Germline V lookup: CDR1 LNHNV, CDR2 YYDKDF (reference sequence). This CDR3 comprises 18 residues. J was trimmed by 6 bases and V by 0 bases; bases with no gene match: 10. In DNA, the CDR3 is TGTGCCACCAGCAGAGAGTCCCCACTAGCGGGAGTCGGCAATGAGCAGTTCTTC. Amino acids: CATSRESPLAGVGNEQFF.

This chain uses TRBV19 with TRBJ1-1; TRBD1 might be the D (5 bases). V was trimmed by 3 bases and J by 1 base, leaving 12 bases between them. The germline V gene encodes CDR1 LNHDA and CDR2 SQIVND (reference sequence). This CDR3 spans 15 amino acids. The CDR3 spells CASSIYGAPNTEAFF. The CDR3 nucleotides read TGTGCCAGTAGTATCTATGGGGCCCCGAACACTGAAGCTTTCTTT. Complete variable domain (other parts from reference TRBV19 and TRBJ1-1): DGGITQSPKYLFRKEGQNVTLSCEQNLNHDAMYWYRQDPGQGLRLIYYSQIVNDFQKGDIAEGYSVSREKKESFPLTVTSAQKNPTAFYLCASSIYGAPNTEAFFGQGTRLTVV.

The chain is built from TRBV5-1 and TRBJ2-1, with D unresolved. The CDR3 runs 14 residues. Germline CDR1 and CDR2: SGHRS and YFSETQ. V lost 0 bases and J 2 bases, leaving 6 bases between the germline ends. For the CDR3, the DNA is TGCGCCAGCAGCTTGGACTCTGCCTACAATGAGCAGTTCTTC. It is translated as CASSLDSAYNEQFF. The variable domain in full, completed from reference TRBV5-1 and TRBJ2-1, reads KAGVTQTPRYLIKTRGQQVTLSCSPISGHRSVSWYQQTPGQGLQFLFEYFSETQRNKGNFPGRFSGRQFSNSRSEMNVSTLELGDSALYLCASSLDSAYNEQFFGPGTRLTVL.

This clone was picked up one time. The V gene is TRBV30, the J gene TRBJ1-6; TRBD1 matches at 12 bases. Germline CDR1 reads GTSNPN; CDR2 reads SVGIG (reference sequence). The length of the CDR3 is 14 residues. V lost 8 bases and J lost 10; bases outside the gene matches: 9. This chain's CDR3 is CAVARDRGQSPLHF. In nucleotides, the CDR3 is TGTGCCGTCGCTCGGGACAGGGGGCAATCACCCCTCCACTTT. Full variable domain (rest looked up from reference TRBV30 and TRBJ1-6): SQTIHQWPATLVQPVGSPLSLECTVEGTSNPNLYWYRQAAGRGLQLLFYSVGIGQISSEVPQNLSASRPQDRQFILSSKKLLLSDSGFYLCAVARDRGQSPLHFGNGTRLTVT.

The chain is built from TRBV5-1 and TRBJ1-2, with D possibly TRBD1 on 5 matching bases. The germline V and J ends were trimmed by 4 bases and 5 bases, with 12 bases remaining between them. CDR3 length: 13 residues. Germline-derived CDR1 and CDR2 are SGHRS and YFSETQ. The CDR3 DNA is TGCGCCAGCAGCACGGACACCCGGTATGGCTACACCTTC. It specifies CASSTDTRYGYTF.

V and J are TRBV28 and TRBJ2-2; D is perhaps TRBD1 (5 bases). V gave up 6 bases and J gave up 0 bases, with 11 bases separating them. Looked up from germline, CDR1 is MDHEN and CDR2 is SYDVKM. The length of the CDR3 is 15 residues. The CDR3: CASRRTGPNTGELFF. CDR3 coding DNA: TGTGCCAGCAGGCGAACAGGCCCGAACACCGGGGAGCTGTTTTTT.

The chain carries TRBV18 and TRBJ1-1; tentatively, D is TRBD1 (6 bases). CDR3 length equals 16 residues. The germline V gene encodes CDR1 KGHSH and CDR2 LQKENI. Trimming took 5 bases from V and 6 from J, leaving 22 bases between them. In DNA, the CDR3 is TGTGCCAGCTCATCCTTACAGGGCTGGGAAGAGCCTGAAGCTTTCTTT. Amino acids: CASSSLQGWEEPEAFF.

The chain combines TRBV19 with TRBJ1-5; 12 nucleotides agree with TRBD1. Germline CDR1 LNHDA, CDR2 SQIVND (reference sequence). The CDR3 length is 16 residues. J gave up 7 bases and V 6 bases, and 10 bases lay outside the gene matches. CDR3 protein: CASSRAGQGALQPQHF. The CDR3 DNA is TGTGCCAGTAGCCGGGCGGGACAGGGGGCTTTGCAGCCCCAGCATTTT.

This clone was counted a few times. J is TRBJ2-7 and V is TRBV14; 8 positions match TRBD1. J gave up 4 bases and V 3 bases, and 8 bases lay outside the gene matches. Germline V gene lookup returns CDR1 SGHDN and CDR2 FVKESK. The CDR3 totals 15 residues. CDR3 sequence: CASSQNSGGAYEQYF. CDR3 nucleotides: TGTGCCAGCAGCCAGAACTCAGGGGGCGCGTACGAGCAGTACTTC.

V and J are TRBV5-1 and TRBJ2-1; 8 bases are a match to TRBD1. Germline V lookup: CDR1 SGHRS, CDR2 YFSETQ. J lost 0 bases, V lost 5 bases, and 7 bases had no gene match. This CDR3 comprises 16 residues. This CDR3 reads CASSQTGTGSYNEQFF. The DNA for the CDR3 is TGCGCCAGCAGTCAAACCGGGACAGGCTCCTACAATGAGCAGTTCTTC.

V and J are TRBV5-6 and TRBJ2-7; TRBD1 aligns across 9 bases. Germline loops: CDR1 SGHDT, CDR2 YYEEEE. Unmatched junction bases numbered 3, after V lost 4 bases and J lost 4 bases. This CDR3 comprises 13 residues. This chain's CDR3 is CASSPDRGYEQYF. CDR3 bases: TGTGCCAGCAGCCCGGACAGGGGATACGAGCAGTACTTC.

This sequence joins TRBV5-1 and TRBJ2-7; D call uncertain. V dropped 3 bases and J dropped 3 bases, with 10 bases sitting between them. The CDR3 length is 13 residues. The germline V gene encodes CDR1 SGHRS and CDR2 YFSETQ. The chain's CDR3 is CASSYGPGYEQYF. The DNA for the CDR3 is TGCGCCAGCAGCTACGGCCCAGGCTACGAGCAGTACTTC.

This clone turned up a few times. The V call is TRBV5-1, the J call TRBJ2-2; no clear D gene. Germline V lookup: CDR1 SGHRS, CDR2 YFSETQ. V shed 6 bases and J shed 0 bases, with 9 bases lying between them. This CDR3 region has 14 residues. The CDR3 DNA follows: TGCGCCAGCACCGCCACAACGAACACCGGGGAGCTGTTTTTT. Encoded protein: CASTATTNTGELFF.

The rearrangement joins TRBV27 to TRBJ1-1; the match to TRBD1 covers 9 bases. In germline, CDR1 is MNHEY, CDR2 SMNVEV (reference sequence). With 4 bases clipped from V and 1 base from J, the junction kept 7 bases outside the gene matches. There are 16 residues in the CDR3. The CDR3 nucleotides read TGTGCCAGCAGTTCCCTCCGGACAGGGGCGAACACTGAAGCTTTCTTT. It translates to CASSSLRTGANTEAFF.

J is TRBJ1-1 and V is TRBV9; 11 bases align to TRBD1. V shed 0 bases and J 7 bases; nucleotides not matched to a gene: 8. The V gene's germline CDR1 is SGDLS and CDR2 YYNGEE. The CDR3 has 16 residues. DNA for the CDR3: TGTGCCAGCAGCGTAGGAGGGACAGGGGGAGCAGATGAAGCTTTCTTT. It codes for CASSVGGTGGADEAFF.

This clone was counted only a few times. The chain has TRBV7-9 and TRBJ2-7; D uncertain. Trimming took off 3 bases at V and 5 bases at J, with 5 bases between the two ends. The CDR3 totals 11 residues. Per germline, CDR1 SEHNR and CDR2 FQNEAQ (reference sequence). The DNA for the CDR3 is TGTGCCAGCAGCTTCTCGGACGAGCAGTACTTC. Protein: CASSFSDEQYF.

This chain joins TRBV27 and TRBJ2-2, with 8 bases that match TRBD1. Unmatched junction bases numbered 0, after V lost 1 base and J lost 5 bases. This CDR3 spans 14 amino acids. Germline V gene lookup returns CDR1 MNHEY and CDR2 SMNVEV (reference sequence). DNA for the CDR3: TGTGCCAGCAGTTTATACAGGGGGACCGGGGAGCTGTTTTTT. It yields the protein CASSLYRGTGELFF.

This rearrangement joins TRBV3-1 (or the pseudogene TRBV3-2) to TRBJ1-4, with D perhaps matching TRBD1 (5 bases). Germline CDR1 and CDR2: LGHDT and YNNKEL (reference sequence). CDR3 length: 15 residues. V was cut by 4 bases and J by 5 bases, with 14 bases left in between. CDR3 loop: CASSPSGRGNEKLFF. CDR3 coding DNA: TGTGCCAGCAGCCCCTCAGGGCGGGGGAATGAAAAACTGTTTTTT.

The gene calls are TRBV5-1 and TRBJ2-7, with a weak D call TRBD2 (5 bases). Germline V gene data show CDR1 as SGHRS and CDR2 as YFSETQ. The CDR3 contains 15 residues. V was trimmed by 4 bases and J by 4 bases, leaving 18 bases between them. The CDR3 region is CASSPSRTGSYEQYF. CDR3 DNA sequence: TGCGCCAGCAGCCCTTCCCGGACTGGCTCATACGAGCAGTACTTC.

The CDR3 protein is CSETQNTEAFF. In DNA form, the CDR3 reads TGCAGCGAGACACAGAACACTGAAGCTTTCTTT. The chain employs TRBV29-1 and TRBJ1-1; D is undetermined. The germline gives CDR1 SQVTM, CDR2 ANQGSEA. Trimming took off 7 bases at V and 1 base at J, with 7 bases between the two ends. The length of the CDR3 is 11 residues.

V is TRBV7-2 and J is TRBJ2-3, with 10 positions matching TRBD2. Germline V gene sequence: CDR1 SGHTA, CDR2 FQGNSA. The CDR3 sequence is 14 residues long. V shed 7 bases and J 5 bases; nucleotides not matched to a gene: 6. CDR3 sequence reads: CASKLAGVIDTQYF. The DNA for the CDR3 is TGTGCCAGCAAGCTAGCGGGAGTTATAGATACGCAGTATTTT.

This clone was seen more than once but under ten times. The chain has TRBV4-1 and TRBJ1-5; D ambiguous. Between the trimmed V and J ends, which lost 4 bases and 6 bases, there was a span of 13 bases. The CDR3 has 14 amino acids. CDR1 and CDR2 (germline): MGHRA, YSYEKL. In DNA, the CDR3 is TGCGCCAGCAGCCGATCGACTAGAGGTCAGCCCCAGCATTTT. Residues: CASSRSTRGQPQHF.

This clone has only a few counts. The chain's CDR3 is CASSSEASRTGSGYTF. CDR3 DNA: TGTGCCAGCAGCTCCGAAGCGTCACGGACAGGGAGTGGCTACACCTTC. The chain has TRBV7-2 and TRBJ1-2; TRBD1 matches at 8 bases. The CDR3 length is 16 residues. Trimming removed 4 bases from V and 7 bases from J; junction bases left unmatched: 14. Germline values: CDR1 SGHTA, CDR2 FQGNSA.

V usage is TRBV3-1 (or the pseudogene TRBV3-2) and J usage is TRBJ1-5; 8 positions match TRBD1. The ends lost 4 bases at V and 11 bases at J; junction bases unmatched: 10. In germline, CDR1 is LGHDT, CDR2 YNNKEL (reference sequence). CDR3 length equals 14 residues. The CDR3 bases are TGTGCCAGCAGCCTAGGGACAGGTGACGCGGCCCAGCATTTT. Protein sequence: CASSLGTGDAAQHF.

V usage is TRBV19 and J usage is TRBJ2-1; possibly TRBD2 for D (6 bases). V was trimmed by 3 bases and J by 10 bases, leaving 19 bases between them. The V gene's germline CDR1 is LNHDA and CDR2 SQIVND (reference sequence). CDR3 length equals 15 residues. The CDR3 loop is CASSIDGSDVGEQFF. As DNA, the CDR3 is TGTGCCAGTAGTATCGACGGGAGTGACGTGGGCGAGCAGTTCTTC.

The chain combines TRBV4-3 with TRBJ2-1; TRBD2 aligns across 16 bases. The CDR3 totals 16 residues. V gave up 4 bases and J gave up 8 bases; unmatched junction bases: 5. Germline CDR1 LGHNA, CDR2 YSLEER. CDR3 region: CASSRAGTSGRDEQFF. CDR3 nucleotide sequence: TGCGCCAGCAGCCGAGCCGGGACTAGCGGGAGGGATGAGCAGTTCTTC.

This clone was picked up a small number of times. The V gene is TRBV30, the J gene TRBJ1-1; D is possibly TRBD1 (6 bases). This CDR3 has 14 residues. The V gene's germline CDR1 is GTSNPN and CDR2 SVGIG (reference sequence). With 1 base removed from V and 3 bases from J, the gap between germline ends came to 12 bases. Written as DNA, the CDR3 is TGTGCCTGGAGTGAAGGGGGGGCACACACTGAAGCTTTCTTT. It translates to CAWSEGGAHTEAFF.

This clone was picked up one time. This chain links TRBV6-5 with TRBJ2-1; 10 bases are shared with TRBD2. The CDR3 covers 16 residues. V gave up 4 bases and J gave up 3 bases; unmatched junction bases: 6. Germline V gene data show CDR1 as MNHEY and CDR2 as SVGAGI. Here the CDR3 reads CASSLLRTSGYNEQFF. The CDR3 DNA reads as TGTGCCAGCAGTTTACTTAGGACTAGCGGCTACAATGAGCAGTTCTTC.

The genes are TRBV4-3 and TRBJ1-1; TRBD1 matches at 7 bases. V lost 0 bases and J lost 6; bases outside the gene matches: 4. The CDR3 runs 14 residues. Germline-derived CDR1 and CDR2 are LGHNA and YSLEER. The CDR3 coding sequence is TGCGCCAGCAGCCAAGATCCCGGACAGGCTGAAGCTTTCTTT. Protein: CASSQDPGQAEAFF.

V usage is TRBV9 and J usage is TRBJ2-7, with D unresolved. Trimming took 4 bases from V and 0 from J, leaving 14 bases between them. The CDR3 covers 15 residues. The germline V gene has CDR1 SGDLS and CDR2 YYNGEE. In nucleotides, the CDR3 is TGTGCCAGCAGCCCTGGCCAGAGGAGCTCCTACGAGCAGTACTTC. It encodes CASSPGQRSSYEQYF.

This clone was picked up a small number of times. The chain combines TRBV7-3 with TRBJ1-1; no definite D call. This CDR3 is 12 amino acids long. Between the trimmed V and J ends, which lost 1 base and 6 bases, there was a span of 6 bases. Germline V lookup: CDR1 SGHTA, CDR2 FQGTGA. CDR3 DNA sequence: TGTGCCAGCAGCTTAAGTAGAGCTGAAGCTTTCTTT. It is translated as CASSLSRAEAFF.

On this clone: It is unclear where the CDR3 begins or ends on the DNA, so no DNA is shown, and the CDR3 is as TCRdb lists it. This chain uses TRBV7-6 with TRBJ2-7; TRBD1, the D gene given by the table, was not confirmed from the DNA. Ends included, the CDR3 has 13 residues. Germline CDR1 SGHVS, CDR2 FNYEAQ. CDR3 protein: CASSLMFGTGIYF.